The next 5 T cell receptor beta chains were all read from a single sample in a study of preoperative IRX-2 immunotherapy in early breast cancer. Profiling relied on immunoSEQ multiplex PCR, and the TCRdb table lists in-frame clones only, not all of them. The profile covers around 88,000 clones, with about nine tenths appearing a single time and approximately 2% taken by the ten largest. Treatment in this sample: preoperative locoregional IRX-2 cytokine immunotherapy. The material was tumor tissue, obtained after IRX-2 immunotherapy. The receptors were sampled from a human donor with breast cancer.

A single count supports this clone. V gene TRBV11-3 combines with J gene TRBJ2-1, with 7 bases identical to TRBD1. Germline CDR1 reads SGHNT; CDR2 reads YENEEA. With 5 bases clipped from V and 8 bases from J, the junction kept 9 bases outside the gene matches. The CDR3 has 14 amino acids. The CDR3 sequence is CASSQGVGGDEQFF. The CDR3 DNA sequence: TGTGCCAGCAGCCAAGGCGTAGGGGGCGATGAGCAGTTCTTC.

This clone was counted between two and nine times. This chain joins TRBV15 and TRBJ1-5; TRBD1 matches at 8 bases. The CDR3 loop spans 15 amino acids. V shed 5 bases and J 5 bases; nucleotides not matched to a gene: 8. The germline V gene has CDR1 LNHNV and CDR2 YYDKDF (reference sequence). CDR3 loop: CATSRRGQGYQPQHF. In DNA, the CDR3 is TGTGCCACCAGCCGACGAGGACAGGGCTATCAGCCCCAGCATTTT.

The chain has TRBV6-8 and TRBJ2-5; TRBD2 aligns across 10 bases. The J segment lost 5 bases and the V segment lost 2 bases, leaving 20 bases of the junction unmatched. Germline V gives CDR1 MNHGY, CDR2 SAAAGT. This CDR3 comprises 20 residues. The CDR3 spells CASSYTPGVAGGTGGETQYF. The CDR3 DNA follows: TGTGCCAGCAGTTACACCCCCGGGGTAGCGGGGGGTACCGGCGGGGAGACCCAGTACTTC.

The chain links TRBV19 to TRBJ1-5, with D possibly TRBD1 on 5 matching bases. The CDR3 runs to 15 residues. V was clipped by 5 bases and J by 0 bases, with 11 bases between them. CDR1 LNHDA and CDR2 SQIVND come from the germline V gene (reference sequence). Here the CDR3 DNA reads TGTGCCAGTAGTGCCGGGGCGTATAGCAATCAGCCCCAGCATTTT. This gives the protein CASSAGAYSNQPQHF.

This chain uses TRBV19 with TRBJ1-3; 7 bases line up with TRBD1. The germline V gene encodes CDR1 LNHDA and CDR2 SQIVND (reference sequence). V gave up 9 bases and J gave up 2 bases; unmatched junction bases: 4. The CDR3 extends over 13 amino acids. DNA of the CDR3: TGTGCCAGCAGACAGGGCGCTGGAAACACCATATATTTT. It codes for CASRQGAGNTIYF.